This T cell receptor beta chain was observed in a study of graft-versus-host responses after intestinal transplantation. The wider study: Isolated intestinal, liver-intestinal, or multivisceral transplants had been given to the recipients. Uniformly, recipients were administered anti-thymocyte globulin induction with subsequent tacrolimus and steroids for three to four years.

Repertoires were generated with immunoSEQ multiplex PCR, while TCRdb's copy carries only in-frame clones and drops some. This table holds approximately 49,000 clones, roughly nine tenths found once. Remarks on this clone: Its antigen is not known.

General study points: Levels of circulating GvH clones at their peak were associated with early post-transplant HvG declines. Some GvH clones appeared in ileal mucosa or blood before recipient bone marrow.

The CDR3 length is 16 residues. Looked up from germline, CDR1 is MNHNS and CDR2 is SASEGT. Trimming took 2 bases from V and 4 from J, leaving 17 bases between them. The chain carries TRBV6-1 and TRBJ1-2, with D hard to call. The clonotype originates from a human donor who was the organ donor for an intestinal transplant. The sample in question was unstimulated CD4+ T cells sorted from spleen or lymph node cells, obtained before transplant. CDR3 nucleotides: TGTGCCAGCAGTGAACGTTCAGGCACGTCGGTCTATGGCTACACCTTC. Protein sequence: CASSERSGTSVYGYTF.